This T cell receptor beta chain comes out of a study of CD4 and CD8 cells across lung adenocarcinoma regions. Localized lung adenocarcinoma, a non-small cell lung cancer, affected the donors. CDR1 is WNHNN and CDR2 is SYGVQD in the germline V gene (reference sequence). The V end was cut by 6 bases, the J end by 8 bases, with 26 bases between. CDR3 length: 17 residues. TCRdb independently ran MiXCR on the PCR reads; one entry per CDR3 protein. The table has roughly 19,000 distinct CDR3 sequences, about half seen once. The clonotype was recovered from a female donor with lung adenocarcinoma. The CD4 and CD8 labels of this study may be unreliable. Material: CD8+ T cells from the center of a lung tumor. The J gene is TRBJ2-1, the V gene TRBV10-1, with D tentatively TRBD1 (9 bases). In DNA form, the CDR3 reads TGCGCCAGCAGCACGGGACAGGGCGGGACTAGAGCCGATGAGCAGTTCTTC. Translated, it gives CASSTGQGGTRADEQFF.